The text below deals with one T cell receptor (beta chain). The junction had 6 bases not matched to a gene; V was cut back by 2 bases and J by 5 bases. The CDR3 loop spans 15 amino acids. Germline loops: CDR1 SEHNR, CDR2 FQNEAQ (reference sequence). This sample was included in a study of blood T cell repertoires in COVID-19. Study-wide background: Acute and convalescent COVID-19 specimens originated in the United States, Italy and Spain. The analysed material was cDNA or gDNA that came from T cells, B-cell-depleted T cells, or PBMCs.

Original handling: The assay estimated nucleated cells by amplifying reference gene primers. Sequencing was performed with immunoSEQ multiplex PCR; in TCRdb, only in-frame clones are kept and a portion is missing. V and J calls and clone size follow that table, whereas D and trimming were derived from the DNA. The repertoire holds over 20,000 clones, with around 82% as singletons. This clonotype originated in a human donor in a cohort sampled during active COVID-19. V usage is TRBV7-9 and J usage is TRBJ1-2; 9 bases are shared with TRBD1. The sequencing sample was made of peripheral blood. The CDR3 sequence is CASSLSDRGWYGYTF. In nucleotides, the CDR3 is TGTGCCAGCAGCTTATCGGACAGGGGTTGGTATGGCTACACCTTC.